This T cell receptor beta chain stems from a study of cytomegalovirus exposure and HLA in healthy donors. On this clone itself: Its antigen remains unidentified.

Study conclusions and caveats: In a later analysis, DRB1 alleles had the most associated TCRs; HLA-C alleles the fewest. Reportedly, HLA-A and HLA-B alleles of most subjects were accurately predicted from TCR beta.

The PCR had 60 Vbeta and 13 Jbeta primers. The repertoire was sequenced with immunoSEQ multiplex PCR; TCRdb's copy has only in-frame clones and lacks some. The sample consists of 90,000 to 120,000 clones, roughly 70% of them appearing once. The CDR3 length is 18 residues. The germline V gene encodes CDR1 SGHDT and CDR2 YYEEEE. J lost 1 base, V lost 1 base, and 8 bases had no gene match. The chain employs TRBV5-6 and TRBJ2-3, with 11 bases that match TRBD2. The origin of this receptor is a man aged 35 to 55 in good health and CMV-seropositive. The specimen was PBMCs. CDR3 DNA sequence: TGTGCCAGCAGCTTGTCGCGTAGCGGGAGGGGGGGCACAGATACGCAGTATTTT. This encodes CASSLSRSGRGGTDTQYF.